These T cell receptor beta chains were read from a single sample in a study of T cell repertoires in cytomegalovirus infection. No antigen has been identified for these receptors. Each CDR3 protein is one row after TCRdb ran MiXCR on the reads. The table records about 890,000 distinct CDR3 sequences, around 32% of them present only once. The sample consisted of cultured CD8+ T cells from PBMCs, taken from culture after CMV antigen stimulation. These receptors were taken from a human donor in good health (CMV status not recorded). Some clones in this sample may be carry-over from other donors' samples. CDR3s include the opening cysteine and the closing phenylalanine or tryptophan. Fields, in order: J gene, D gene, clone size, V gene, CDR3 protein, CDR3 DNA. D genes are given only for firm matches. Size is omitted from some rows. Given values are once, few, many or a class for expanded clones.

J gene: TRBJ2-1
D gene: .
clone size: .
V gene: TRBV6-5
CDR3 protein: CASTLKGPWGASHNEQFF
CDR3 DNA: TGTGCCAGCACCTTAAAGGGCCCGTGGGGGGCTTCCCACAATGAGCAGTTCTTC

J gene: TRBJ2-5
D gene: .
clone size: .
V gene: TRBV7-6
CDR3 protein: CASSPNRVQTQYF
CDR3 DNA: TGTGCCAGCAGCCCCAACAGGGTACAGACCCAGTACTTC

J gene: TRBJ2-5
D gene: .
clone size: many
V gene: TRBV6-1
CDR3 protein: CASSPWAGDVVETQYF
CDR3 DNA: TGTGCCAGCAGTCCTTGGGCAGGGGATGTAGTAGAGACCCAGTACTTC

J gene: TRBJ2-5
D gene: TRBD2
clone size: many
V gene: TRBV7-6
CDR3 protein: CASSSLGLAGETQYF
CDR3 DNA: TGTGCCAGCAGCTCCCTGGGACTAGCGGGGGAGACCCAGTACTTC

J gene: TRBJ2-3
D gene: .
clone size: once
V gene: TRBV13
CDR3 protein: CASSLGVSGTQYF
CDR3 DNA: TGTGCCAGCAGCTTAGGGGTTAGCGGAACGCAGTATTTT

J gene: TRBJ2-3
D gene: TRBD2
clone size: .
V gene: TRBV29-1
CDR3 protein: CSVEDLLGGVTDTQYF
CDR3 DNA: TGCAGCGTTGAAGATCTTCTTGGGGGGGTCACAGATACGCAGTATTTT

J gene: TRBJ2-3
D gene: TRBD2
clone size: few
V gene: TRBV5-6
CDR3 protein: CASSFSGGFTLTDTQYF
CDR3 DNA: TGTGCCAGCAGCTTTAGCGGGGGCTTTACCCTAACAGATACGCAGTATTTT

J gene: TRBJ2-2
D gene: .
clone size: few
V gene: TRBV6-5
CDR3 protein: CASSYWAANTGELFF
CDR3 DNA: TGTGCCAGCAGTTACTGGGCGGCGAACACCGGGGAGCTGTTTTTT

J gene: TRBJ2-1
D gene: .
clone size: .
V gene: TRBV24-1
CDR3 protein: CATSDRDTYNEQFF
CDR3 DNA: TGTGCCACCAGTGATCGGGACACCTACAATGAGCAGTTCTTC

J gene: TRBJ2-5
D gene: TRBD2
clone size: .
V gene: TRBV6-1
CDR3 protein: CASSEAQGLGETQYF
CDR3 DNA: TGTGCCAGCAGTGAAGCGCAGGGACTAGGAGAGACCCAGTACTTC

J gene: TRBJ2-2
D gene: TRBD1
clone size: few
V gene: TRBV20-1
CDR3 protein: CSADTGAGELFF
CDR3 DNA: TGCAGTGCTGACACAGGGGCCGGGGAGCTGTTTTTT

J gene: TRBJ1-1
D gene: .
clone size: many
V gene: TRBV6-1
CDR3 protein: CATLGLMNTEAFF
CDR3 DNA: TGTGCCACCTTAGGCCTCATGAACACTGAAGCTTTCTTT

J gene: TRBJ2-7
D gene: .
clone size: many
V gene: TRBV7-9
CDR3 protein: CASSPRTGHSYEQYF
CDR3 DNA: TGTGCCAGCAGCCCCCGGACGGGGCACTCCTACGAGCAGTACTTC

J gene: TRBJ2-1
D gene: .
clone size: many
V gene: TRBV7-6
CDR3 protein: CASSLDLRGSSYNEQFF
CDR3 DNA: TGTGCCAGCAGCTTGGATCTTCGAGGGAGCTCCTACAATGAGCAGTTCTTC

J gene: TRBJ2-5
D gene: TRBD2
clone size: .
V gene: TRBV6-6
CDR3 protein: CASSHRTSGGNQEAQYF
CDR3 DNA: TGTGCCAGCAGTCACAGGACTAGCGGGGGGAATCAAGAGGCCCAGTACTTC

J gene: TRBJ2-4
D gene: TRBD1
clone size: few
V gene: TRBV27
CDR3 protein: CASSPVGDRAKNIQYF
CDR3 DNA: TGTGCCAGCAGCCCTGTCGGGGACAGAGCCAAAAACATTCAGTACTTC

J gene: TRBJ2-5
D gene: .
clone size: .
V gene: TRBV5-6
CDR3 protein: CASSLGGTGKVQETQYF
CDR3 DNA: TGTGCCAGCAGCTTGGGTGGTACAGGGAAGGTCCAAGAGACCCAGTACTTC

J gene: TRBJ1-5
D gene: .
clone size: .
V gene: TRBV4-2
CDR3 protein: CASSQEDRSNQPQHF
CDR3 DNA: TGTGCCAGCAGCCAAGAGGACCGGAGCAATCAGCCCCAGCATTTT

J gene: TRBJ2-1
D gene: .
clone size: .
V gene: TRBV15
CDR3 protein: CATSSRDGYNEQFF
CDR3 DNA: TGTGCCACCAGCAGCCGGGACGGCTACAATGAGCAGTTCTTC

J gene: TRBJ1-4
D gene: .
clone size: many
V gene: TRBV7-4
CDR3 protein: CASSLAYEQGSDEKLFF
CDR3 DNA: TGTGCCAGCAGCTTAGCGTACGAACAGGGCTCAGATGAAAAACTGTTTTTT

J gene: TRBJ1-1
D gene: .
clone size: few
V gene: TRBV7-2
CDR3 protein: CASSVPTDSLNTEAFF
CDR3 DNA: TGTGCCAGCAGCGTTCCGACGGACAGCTTAAACACTGAAGCTTTCTTT

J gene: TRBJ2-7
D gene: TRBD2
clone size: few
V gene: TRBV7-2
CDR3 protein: CASSSSGGAEEQYF
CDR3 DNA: TGTGCCAGCAGCTCTAGCGGGGGGGCCGAGGAGCAGTACTTC

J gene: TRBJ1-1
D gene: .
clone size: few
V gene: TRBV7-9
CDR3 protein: CASSSSPARQSEAFF
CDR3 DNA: TGTGCCAGCAGCTCCTCACCTGCAAGACAGTCTGAAGCTTTCTTT

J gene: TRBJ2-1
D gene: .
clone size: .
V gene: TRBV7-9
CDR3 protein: CASSPGVHNEQFF
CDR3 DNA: TGTGCCAGCAGCCCGGGAGTCCACAATGAGCAGTTCTTC

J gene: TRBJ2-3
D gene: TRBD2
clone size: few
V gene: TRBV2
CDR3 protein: CASPLPSGGRTDTQYF
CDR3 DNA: TGTGCCAGCCCGCTTCCTAGCGGGGGGCGCACAGATACGCAGTATTTT

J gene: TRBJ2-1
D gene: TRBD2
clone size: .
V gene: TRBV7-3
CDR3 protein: CASSLNLAGVYNEQFF
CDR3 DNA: TGTGCCAGCAGCTTAAACCTAGCGGGGGTCTACAATGAGCAGTTCTTC

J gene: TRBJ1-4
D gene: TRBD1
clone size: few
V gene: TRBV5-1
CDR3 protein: CASSFIPWTGKTATNEKLFF
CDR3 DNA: TGCGCCAGCAGCTTTATCCCGTGGACAGGGAAAACAGCAACTAATGAAAAACTGTTTTTT

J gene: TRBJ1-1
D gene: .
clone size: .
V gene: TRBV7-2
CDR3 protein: CASSPAGETEAFF
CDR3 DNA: TGTGCCAGCAGCCCCGCGGGGGAAACTGAAGCTTTCTTT

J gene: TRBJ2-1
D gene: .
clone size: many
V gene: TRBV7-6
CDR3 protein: CASSLLGTRPSNEQFF
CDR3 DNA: TGTGCCAGCAGCTTACTCGGGACGAGACCCAGCAATGAGCAGTTCTTC

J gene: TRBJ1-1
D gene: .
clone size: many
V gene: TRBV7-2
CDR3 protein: CASTLNPDDMNTEAFF
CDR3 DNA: TGTGCCAGCACCTTAAACCCGGATGACATGAACACTGAAGCTTTCTTT

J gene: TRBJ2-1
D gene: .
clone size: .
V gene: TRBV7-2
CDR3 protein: CASSFTEAPYNEQFF
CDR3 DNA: TGTGCCAGCAGCTTCACGGAGGCCCCCTACAATGAGCAGTTCTTC

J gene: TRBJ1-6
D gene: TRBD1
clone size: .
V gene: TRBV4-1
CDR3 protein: CASSQDLGQEFNSPLHF
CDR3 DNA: TGCGCCAGCAGCCAAGATCTGGGACAGGAGTTTAATTCACCCCTCCACTTT

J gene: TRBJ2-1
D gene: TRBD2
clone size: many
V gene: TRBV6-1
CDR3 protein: CASSEGTSAYNEQFF
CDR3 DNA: TGTGCCAGCAGTGAAGGGACTAGCGCTTACAATGAGCAGTTCTTC

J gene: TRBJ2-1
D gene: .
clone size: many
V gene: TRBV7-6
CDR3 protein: CASSITGNWGEEQFF
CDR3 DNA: TGTGCCAGCAGCATAACAGGGAACTGGGGGGAGGAGCAGTTCTTC